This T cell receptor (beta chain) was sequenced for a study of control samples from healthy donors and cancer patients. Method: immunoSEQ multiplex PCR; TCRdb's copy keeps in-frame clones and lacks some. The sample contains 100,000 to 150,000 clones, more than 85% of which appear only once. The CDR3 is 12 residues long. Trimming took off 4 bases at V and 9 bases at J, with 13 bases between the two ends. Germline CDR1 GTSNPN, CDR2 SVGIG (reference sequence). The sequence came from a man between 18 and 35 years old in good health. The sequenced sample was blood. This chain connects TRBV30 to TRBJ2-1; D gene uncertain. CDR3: CAWTIRAAEQFF. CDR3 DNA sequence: TGTGCCTGGACGATTAGGGCGGCTGAGCAGTTCTTC.